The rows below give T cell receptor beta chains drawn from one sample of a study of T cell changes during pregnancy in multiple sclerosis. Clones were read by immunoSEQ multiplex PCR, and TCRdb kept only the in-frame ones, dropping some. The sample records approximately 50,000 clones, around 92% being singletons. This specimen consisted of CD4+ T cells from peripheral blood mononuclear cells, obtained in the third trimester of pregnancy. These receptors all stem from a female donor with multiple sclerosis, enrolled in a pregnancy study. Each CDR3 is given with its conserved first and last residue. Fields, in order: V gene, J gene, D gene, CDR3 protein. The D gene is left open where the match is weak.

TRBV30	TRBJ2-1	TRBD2	CAWSAGTSPFNEQFF
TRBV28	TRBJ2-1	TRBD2	CASSLPSGSGPYNEQFF
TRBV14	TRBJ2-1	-	CASSGRALNTKTYNEQFF
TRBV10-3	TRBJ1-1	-	CAVTRGGTEAFF
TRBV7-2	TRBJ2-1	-	CASSFDRTVGRGQFF
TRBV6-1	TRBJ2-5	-	CASRGFFAQETQYF
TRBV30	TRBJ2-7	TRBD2	CAWSSGLALMDEQYF
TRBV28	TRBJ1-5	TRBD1	CASRPTGFQPQHF
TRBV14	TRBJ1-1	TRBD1	CASSQVRGRTEAFF
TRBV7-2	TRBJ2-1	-	CASRLYSSYNEQFF
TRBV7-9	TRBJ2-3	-	CASSFGASFGTDTQYF
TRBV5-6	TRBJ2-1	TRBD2	CASSAPGLAGGSSYNEQFF
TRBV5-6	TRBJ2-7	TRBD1	CASSFGDRVYEQYF
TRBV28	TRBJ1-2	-	CASSLWYGGQRGYTF
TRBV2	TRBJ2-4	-	CASSAPLGAAKNIQYF
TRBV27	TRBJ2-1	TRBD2	CASSHSSGLFGNEQFF
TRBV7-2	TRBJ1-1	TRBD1	CASSLRGLTNTEAFF
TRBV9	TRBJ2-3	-	CASSVAVTGSTDTQYF
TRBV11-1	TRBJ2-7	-	CASSLDGDSSYEQYF
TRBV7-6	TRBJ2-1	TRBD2	CASSLATGTSGRMNEQFF
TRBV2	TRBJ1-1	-	CASTEAPGTEAFF
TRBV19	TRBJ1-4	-	CASSIGSTVEKLFF
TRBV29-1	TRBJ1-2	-	CSVETRGWGYTF
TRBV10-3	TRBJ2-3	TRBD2	CATSDQREGDTQYF
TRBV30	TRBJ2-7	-	CAWSVLGLGEQYF
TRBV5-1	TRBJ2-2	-	CASSVPRVGTGELFF
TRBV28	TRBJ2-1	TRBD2	CASSLSLAGEKEQFF
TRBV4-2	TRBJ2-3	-	CASSQAGTFSTDTQYF
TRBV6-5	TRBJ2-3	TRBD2	CASSLSGSGTDTQYF
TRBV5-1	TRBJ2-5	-	CASSSTGIQETQYF
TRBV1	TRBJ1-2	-	CTSSQEIFRGTRNYGYTF
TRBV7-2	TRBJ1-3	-	CASSLEAGFSGNTIYF